These 21 T cell receptor beta chains were sequenced from one sample in a study of blood T cells in healthy people across ages. A second PCR, run for about 7 to 11 cycles, used a sample-barcoded 5' primer plus a J-beta primer mix. TCRdb passed the 5' RACE reads through MiXCR, listing each CDR3 protein once. The data contain roughly 1,800,000 distinct CDR3 sequences, about 50% of them singletons. Sequenced input: blood. These receptor sequences come from a woman in her forties in good health.

This clonotype was picked up a small number of times. CDR3 protein: CASSKGVLSYNEQFF. CDR3 nucleotides: TGTGCCAGCAGCAAGGGGGTCCTCTCCTACAATGAGCAGTTCTTC. The rearrangement links TRBV5-4 to TRBJ2-1, with D perhaps matching TRBD1 (6 bases). Trimming shortened V by 4 bases and J by 0 bases, and 11 bases separated the two germline ends. CDR3 length: 15 residues. CDR1 is SGHNT, CDR2 YYREEE, per germline (reference sequence).

V is TRBV6-2 or TRBV6-3 and J is TRBJ2-3; TRBD2 aligns across 9 bases. In germline, CDR1 is MNHEY, CDR2 SVGEGT. CDR3 length: 16 residues. V shed 2 bases and J 1 base; nucleotides not matched to a gene: 4. CDR3 amino acids: CASSYPRGGGTDTQYF. The CDR3 coding sequence is TGTGCCAGCAGTTACCCGCGGGGGGGCGGCACAGATACGCAGTATTTT.

The chain recombines TRBV27 with TRBJ1-6, with D perhaps matching TRBD1 (6 bases). This CDR3 has 13 amino acids. With 7 bases removed from V and 8 bases from J, the gap between germline ends came to 12 bases. In germline, CDR1 is MNHEY, CDR2 SMNVEV (reference sequence). DNA of the CDR3: TGTGCCAGCAAGGGGGGGATGGATTCACCCCTCCACTTT. Its translation is CASKGGMDSPLHF.

This chain uses TRBV5-1 with TRBJ1-1; the match to TRBD1 covers 7 bases. Per the germline V gene, CDR1 is SGHRS and CDR2 is YFSETQ. V shed 7 bases and J 1 base; nucleotides not matched to a gene: 4. CDR3 length: 13 residues. The CDR3 sequence is CASADRPNTEAFF. Written as DNA, the CDR3 is TGCGCCAGCGCGGACAGGCCGAACACTGAAGCTTTCTTT.

The chain couples TRBV6-5 to TRBJ2-3; maybe TRBD2 (6 bases). Germline V gives CDR1 MNHEY, CDR2 SVGAGI. The CDR3 is 14 amino acids. V was clipped by 5 bases and J by 6 bases, with 15 bases between them. CDR3 sequence: CASSHGHGSDTQYF. CDR3 nucleotide sequence: TGTGCCAGCAGTCATGGACACGGGAGCGATACGCAGTATTTT.

The V call is TRBV20-1, the J call TRBJ2-1, with 14 bases that match TRBD2. Germline CDR1 and CDR2: DFQATT and SNEGSKA (reference sequence). The trim removed 6 bases at V and 10 bases at J, leaving 8 bases unmatched. The CDR3 has 14 amino acids. CDR3 protein: CSAPGTSGSWEQFF. Written as DNA, the CDR3 is TGCAGTGCCCCCGGGACTAGCGGGAGTTGGGAGCAGTTCTTC.

The CDR3 sequence is CASRPQGSPLEQYF. The DNA for the CDR3 is TGTGCCAGCAGACCCCAGGGGTCTCCGCTCGAGCAGTACTTC. The chain is built from TRBV5-6 and TRBJ2-7, with a tentative D call TRBD1 (6 bases). Germline V CDR1 and CDR2: SGHDT, YYEEEE. Trimming removed 5 bases at V and 6 bases at J, with 18 bases between. The CDR3 consists of 14 residues.

This clonotype was recorded many times. This chain connects TRBV27 to TRBJ2-3, with D perhaps matching TRBD1 (7 bases). The V gene lost 6 bases and the J gene lost 5 bases, with 9 bases spanning the gap. The V gene's germline CDR1 is MNHEY and CDR2 SMNVEV (reference sequence). The CDR3 totals 12 residues. CDR3: CASRQGGDTQYF. CDR3 coding DNA: TGTGCCAGCAGGCAGGGGGGAGATACGCAGTATTTT.

The chain is built from TRBV10-3 and TRBJ1-6; possibly TRBD1 for D (5 bases). V gave up 0 bases and J gave up 0 bases, with 9 bases separating them. The germline V gene has CDR1 ENHRY and CDR2 SYGVKD. The length of the CDR3 is 17 residues. CDR3 residues: CAISESPGSSYNSPLHF. DNA of the CDR3: TGTGCCATCAGTGAGTCTCCAGGGAGCTCCTATAATTCACCCCTCCACTTT.

This clonotype was observed a few times. The chain links TRBV4-1 to TRBJ2-6; possible D gene TRBD2, 5 bases. Germline V gene sequence: CDR1 MGHRA, CDR2 YSYEKL. The CDR3 has 19 amino acids. V lost 2 bases to trimming and J lost 0 bases, with 17 bases between them. The DNA for the CDR3 is TGCGCCAGCAGCCAATACGGGGTCAGACCGATCTCTGGGGCCAACGTCCTGACTTTC. As protein: CASSQYGVRPISGANVLTF.

This clonotype has a handful of counts. CDR3 protein: CASSTLNEQYF. The CDR3 DNA reads as TGTGCCAGCAGTACGTTGAACGAGCAGTACTTC. This chain links TRBV6-5 with TRBJ2-7, with unresolved D. CDR1 and CDR2 (germline): MNHEY, SVGAGI. V shed 5 bases and J shed 5 bases, with 7 bases lying between them. This CDR3 spans 11 amino acids.

J is TRBJ1-2 and V is TRBV7-2; unclear D gene. The CDR3 length is 12 residues. The germline gives CDR1 SGHTA, CDR2 FQGNSA. Between the trimmed V and J ends, which lost 1 base and 8 bases, there was a span of 8 bases. CDR3 in DNA: TGTGCCAGCAGCTTAGAAAGGGAGGGCTACACCTTC. This codes for CASSLEREGYTF.

The V and J genes are TRBV27 and TRBJ2-1, with 8 bases identical to TRBD1. The CDR3 has 15 amino acids. Germline CDR1 and CDR2: MNHEY and SMNVEV (reference sequence). With V trimmed by 1 base and J by 7 bases, 6 bases remained unmatched. The CDR3 DNA is TGTGCCAGCAGTTTATATCGGACAGGGCTGAATGAGCAGTTCTTC. This gives the protein CASSLYRTGLNEQFF.

The chain has TRBV20-1 and TRBJ2-5; 12 bases are shared with TRBD2. J lost 0 bases, V lost 3 bases, and 8 bases had no gene match. Germline CDR1 is DFQATT and CDR2 is SNEGSKA (reference sequence). The CDR3 sequence is 17 residues long. DNA of the CDR3: TGCAGTGCTAGTAAACTAGCGGGGGGTTTTTACCAAGAGACCCAGTACTTC. Translating gives CSASKLAGGFYQETQYF.

This clonotype appeared a few times. The chain recombines TRBV5-1 with TRBJ2-3, with D tentatively TRBD2 (7 bases). Germline V CDR1 and CDR2: SGHRS, YFSETQ. The length of the CDR3 is 17 residues. Trimming cost V 4 bases and J 3 bases, with 21 bases left between them. CDR3 coding DNA: TGCGCCAGCAGCCGGTCAGGCGGGGGCGCAGGGACAGATACGCAGTATTTT. Its translation: CASSRSGGGAGTDTQYF. Filled out from reference TRBV5-1 and TRBJ2-3, the complete variable domain reads KAGVTQTPRYLIKTRGQQVTLSCSPISGHRSVSWYQQTPGQGLQFLFEYFSETQRNKGNFPGRFSGRQFSNSRSEMNVSTLELGDSALYLCASSRSGGGAGTDTQYFGPGTRLTVL.

The DNA of the CDR3 is TGCAGTGCTGGCACGCGGGGGAGCTCCTACAATGAGCAGTTCTTC. It is translated as CSAGTRGSSYNEQFF. This chain connects TRBV20-1 to TRBJ2-1; 7 nucleotides align to TRBD2. The V and J ends lost 5 bases and 0 bases, in that order; junction bases with no gene match: 7. Germline values: CDR1 DFQATT, CDR2 SNEGSKA (reference sequence). This CDR3 is built from 15 residues.

The rearrangement links TRBV9 to TRBJ2-5; 7 bases match TRBD1. The J call may be mistaken, given a closer DNA end match to TRBJ2-7. CDR3 length: 14 amino acids. Germline loops: CDR1 SGDLS, CDR2 YYNGEE. CDR3 residues: CASSATGLPYEQYF. Written as DNA, the CDR3 is TGTGCCAGCAGCGCGACAGGGCTTCCCTACGAGCAGTACTTC.

The chain carries TRBV9 and TRBJ1-2, with 7 bases identical to TRBD1. V lost 3 bases to trimming and J lost 8 bases; unmatched junction nucleotides: 4. Per the germline V gene, CDR1 is SGDLS and CDR2 is YYNGEE. The CDR3 length is 12 residues. CDR3 protein: CASSADRAGYTF. The CDR3 DNA follows: TGTGCCAGCAGCGCAGACAGGGCCGGCTACACCTTC. Together with reference TRBV9 and TRBJ1-2, the CDR3 gives the full variable domain: DSGVTQTPKHLITATGQRVTLRCSPRSGDLSVYWYQQSLDQGLQFLIQYYNGEERAKGNILERFSAQQFPDLHSELNLSSLELGDSALYFCASSADRAGYTFGSGTRLTVV.

This clonotype came up a few times. This chain connects TRBV13 to TRBJ1-6; the D is unclear. The V end lost 0 bases, the J end lost 4 bases, and 16 bases lay between the germline ends. CDR3 size: 18 residues. From germline, CDR1 is PRHDT and CDR2 FYEKMQ (reference sequence). The DNA of the CDR3 is TGTGCCAGCAGCTTAGGCCGCGGGCAATGGGGATATAATTCACCCCTCCACTTT. Protein product: CASSLGRGQWGYNSPLHF.

The sample holds a few counts of this clonotype. The chain has TRBV15 and TRBJ2-5, with no clear D. The assigned J gene may be wrong: the sequence end matches TRBJ2-7 better. The germline V gene encodes CDR1 LNHNV and CDR2 YYDKDF (reference sequence). The CDR3 has 13 residues. DNA of the CDR3: TGTGCCACCAGCAGAGATCGAGTCGGCGAGCAGTACTTC. The encoded protein is CATSRDRVGEQYF.

V is TRBV6-5 and J is TRBJ2-3; 12 bases match TRBD2. Germline lookup yields CDR1 MNHEY and CDR2 SVGAGI. The V gene end was trimmed by 7 bases and the J gene end by 4 bases; junction bases not matched to a gene: 3. This CDR3 region has 14 residues. The CDR3 loop is CASNPSGGADTQYF. In nucleotides, the CDR3 is TGTGCCAGCAACCCTAGCGGGGGGGCAGATACGCAGTATTTT.